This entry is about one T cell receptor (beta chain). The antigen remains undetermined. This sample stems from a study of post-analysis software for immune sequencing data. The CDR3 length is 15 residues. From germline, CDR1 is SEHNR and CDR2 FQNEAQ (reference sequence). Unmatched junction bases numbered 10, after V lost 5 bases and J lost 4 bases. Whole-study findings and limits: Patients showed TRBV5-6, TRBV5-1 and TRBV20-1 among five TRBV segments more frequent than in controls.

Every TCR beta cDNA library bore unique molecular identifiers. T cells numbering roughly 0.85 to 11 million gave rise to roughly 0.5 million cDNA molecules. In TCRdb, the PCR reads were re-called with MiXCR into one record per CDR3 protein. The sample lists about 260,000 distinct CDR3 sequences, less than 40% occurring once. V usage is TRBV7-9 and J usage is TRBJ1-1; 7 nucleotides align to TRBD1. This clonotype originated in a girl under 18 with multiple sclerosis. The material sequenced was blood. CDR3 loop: CASSPRQGRGTEAFF. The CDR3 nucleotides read TGTGCCAGCAGCCCCAGACAGGGTCGGGGCACTGAAGCTTTCTTT.